The rows below give T cell receptor beta chains drawn from one sample of a study of T cell responses to AZD1222 COVID-19 vaccine. TCRdb's table, derived via immunoSEQ multiplex PCR, lists solely in-frame clones and lacks some. The sample contains under 120,000 clones, 92% of which appear only once. This material consisted of peripheral blood, taken on day 0 of AZD1222 vaccination. Source of these receptors: an adult in good health. Both conserved end residues are part of each CDR3. The D gene is left open where the match is weak.

d_gene	v_gene	j_gene	CDR3aa
TRBD1	TRBV7-9	TRBJ1-1	CASSSPDRGTTEAFF
NA	TRBV7-9	TRBJ1-6	CASSPQLYNSPLHF
TRBD1	TRBV18	TRBJ2-2	CASTTDRGFTGELFF
NA	TRBV30	TRBJ1-2	CACLPHIRGGYGYTF
NA	TRBV3-1/TRBV3-2	TRBJ2-7	CASSRSYEQYF
TRBD1	TRBV11-3	TRBJ2-5	CASSLGDSHQETQYF
NA	TRBV6-6	TRBJ1-3	CASSYLGSGGNTIYF
NA	TRBV5-1	TRBJ1-1	CASSSTGNTEAFF
NA	TRBV5-5	TRBJ2-1	CASSLVASSYNEQFF
NA	TRBV9	TRBJ1-2	CASSVGMPTAAYGYTF
TRBD1	TRBV9	TRBJ2-1	CASSVGGGQGGGNEQFF
NA	TRBV6-2/TRBV6-3	TRBJ1-4	CASSYEEGGIDEKLFF
NA	TRBV6-6	TRBJ1-2	CASSYSGTEYTF
NA	TRBV30	TRBJ2-3	CAWSHGGTDTQYF
NA	TRBV27	TRBJ1-6	CASSLYGTYYSPLHF
NA	TRBV5-1	TRBJ2-3	CASSLVAGSTDTQYF
NA	TRBV30	TRBJ1-2	CAWSDGVGLYGYTF
NA	TRBV19	TRBJ1-1	CASSTLGATEAFF
TRBD1	TRBV10-3	TRBJ1-6	CAISPARQGASPLHF
TRBD1	TRBV10-3	TRBJ2-3	CAIRDRDRGQQDTQYF
TRBD1	TRBV20-1	TRBJ2-1	CSATTGDEQFF
NA	TRBV4-2	TRBJ1-3	CASSQDGGGRSSGNTIYF
NA	TRBV28	TRBJ1-6	CASLQNNSPLHF
TRBD1	TRBV18	TRBJ1-5	CASSRRDRDQPQHF
NA	TRBV7-9	TRBJ2-6	CASSLTGSGANVLTF
NA	TRBV6-5	TRBJ1-6	CASSYLRQVVNSPLHF
NA	TRBV2	TRBJ2-3	CASSELRDTQYF
NA	TRBV9	TRBJ2-6	CASSGRRSGANVLTF
NA	TRBV6-5	TRBJ2-7	CASSDSGLPPYEQYF
TRBD2	TRBV9	TRBJ2-7	CASSLGGAPSYEQYF
NA	TRBV28	TRBJ1-2	CASSTGMRVYGYTF
TRBD2	TRBV12-3/TRBV12-4	TRBJ2-7	CASGTSGGYEQYF
TRBD2	TRBV7-2	TRBJ2-2	CASRRTGLAGAGELFF
NA	TRBV19	TRBJ2-3	CASSPSGTRGDTQYF
TRBD1	TRBV27	TRBJ1-2	CASSGLDRGEFGYTF
NA	TRBV4-2	TRBJ2-1	CASSESGGGSWEQFF
NA	TRBV11-3	TRBJ1-1	CASSLTVNTEAFF
NA	TRBV11-3	TRBJ1-1	CASSPRKNPNTEAFF
TRBD1	TRBV19	TRBJ1-2	CASALRTGGYGNGYTF
NA	TRBV6-5	TRBJ2-5	CASSYGASEETQYF
TRBD1	TRBV3-1/TRBV3-2	TRBJ1-4	CASSWGQGNEKLFF
NA	TRBV7-2	TRBJ2-1	CASSLELGIYNEQFF
TRBD2	TRBV5-6	TRBJ2-7	CASSVGTSGTYEQYF
NA	TRBV27	TRBJ1-5	CASSLKVNQPQHF
NA	TRBV6-1	TRBJ2-4	CASSDPGKAKNIQYF
TRBD2	TRBV6-5	TRBJ2-1	CASSYGGLVHNEQFF
TRBD2	TRBV15	TRBJ2-3	CATSRRLAGVGDTQYF
NA	TRBV14	TRBJ1-6	CASSQDRPPLHF
NA	TRBV7-2	TRBJ1-6	CASSLAGTYNSPLHF
TRBD2	TRBV28	TRBJ2-5	CASSLGASGSGTQYF
NA	TRBV30	TRBJ1-4	CAWSPEGGVGEKLFF
TRBD1	TRBV11-2	TRBJ1-1	CASSLQGATEAFF
NA	TRBV28	TRBJ2-3	CASTNPGLNTDTQYF